The following is a TCR beta chain sequence with its context. Its antigen is unidentified. Method: immunoSEQ multiplex PCR; TCRdb's copy keeps in-frame clones and lacks some. The table includes under 75,000 clones, 60% to 85% detected once. The sort gate was single viable CD3+CD4+CD8-CD45RO+ cells for memory CD4+ T cells. This entry is derived from a study of memory CD4+ T cells and cytomegalovirus serostatus. Study overall: Of the healthy Belgian adults, nine or ten were CMV seropositive and approximately 25 seronegative. General study findings and limits: Suggested: most of the CMV-linked TCR signature lies in CD4+ memory cells. A US-trained random forest predicted CMV serostatus with median AUC around 0.9. CD4+ memory repertoires contained about 40% of the roughly 150 reported CMV TCRbeta sequences.

Germline V gene data show CDR1 as LGHNT and CDR2 as FRNRAP. This CDR3 contains 15 residues. V lost 7 bases and J lost 0, with 10 bases in between. This clonotype originated in an adult in good health and CMV-seronegative. Some clones in this sample may be carry-over from other donors' samples. V gene TRBV12-5 combines with J gene TRBJ1-6; D is uncertain. Sequencing input: memory CD4+ T cells from blood. The CDR3 sequence is CASVSRDSYNSPLHF. The CDR3, as DNA: TGTGCTAGTGTTTCGCGAGACTCCTATAATTCACCCCTCCACTTT.